Following are 31 T cell receptor beta chains from one sample sequenced in a study of T cells in Graves' hyperthyroidism and ophthalmopathy. What was amplified from RNA transcripts were TCR beta CDR3 regions. First-round RT-PCR of the TCR CDR3 relied on the HTBI primer set. One entry per CDR3 protein, called by TCRdb with MiXCR from the multiplex PCR reads. The sample has approximately 690,000 distinct CDR3 sequences, around 20% seen once. Sequenced input: blood. These receptors originate from a man aged 25 to 40 with Graves' ophthalmopathy.

As to this clonotype: This may stem from a read error, because a much larger clone lies one nucleotide away. The genes are TRBV5-1 and TRBJ2-7; D is perhaps TRBD1 or TRBD2 (6 bases each). CDR1 is SGHRS, CDR2 YFSETQ, per germline. The CDR3 extends over 15 amino acids. Trimming took 3 bases from V and 6 from J, leaving 19 bases between them. CDR3 in DNA: TGCGCCAGCAGCTCGAGGGAGGAGGGGGACTGCGAGCAGTACTTC. This codes for CASSSREEGDCEQYF.

The chain uses TRBV28 and TRBJ2-7, with D maybe TRBD2 (6 bases). With 6 bases removed from V and 0 bases from J, the gap between germline ends came to 18 bases. The CDR3 totals 16 residues. Germline V CDR1 and CDR2: MDHEN, SYDVKM. CDR3 residues: CASSRLGAGSSYEQYF. In DNA, the CDR3 is TGTGCCAGCAGCCGACTTGGGGCGGGGAGCTCCTACGAGCAGTACTTC.

This clonotype occurred many times. V is TRBV7-8 and J is TRBJ2-7; D ambiguous. Trimming shortened V by 1 base and J by 5 bases, and 12 bases separated the two germline ends. Germline CDR1 is SGHVS and CDR2 is FQNEAQ. This CDR3 is 14 amino acids long. This CDR3 is CASSLVVATDEQYF. The CDR3 nucleotides read TGTGCCAGCAGCTTAGTCGTGGCAACAGACGAGCAGTACTTC.

This sequence joins TRBV6-1 and TRBJ2-6, with D unclear. V lost 6 bases and J 0 bases, leaving 12 bases between the germline ends. The CDR3 is 16 amino acids. CDR1 and CDR2 from the germline V gene are MNHNS and SASEGT. The DNA for the CDR3 is TGTGCCAGCAGCCGACGGCCGGTCTCTGGGGCCAACGTCCTGACTTTC. This codes for CASSRRPVSGANVLTF.

This clonotype showed up just a few times. The rearrangement links TRBV28 to TRBJ2-2, with D perhaps given as TRBD1 or TRBD2 (6 bases each). This CDR3 is built from 17 residues. From germline, CDR1 is MDHEN and CDR2 SYDVKM. V dropped 7 bases and J dropped 1 base, with 19 bases sitting between them. The CDR3 coding sequence is TGTGCCAGCAATCTTCTGGGGGGACACCAGAACACCGGGGAGCTGTTTTTT. Translation gives CASNLLGGHQNTGELFF. The entire variable domain, with the rest obtained from reference TRBV28 and TRBJ2-2, is as follows: DVKVTQSSRYLVKRTGEKVFLECVQDMDHENMFWYRQDPGLGLRLIYFSYDVKMKEKGDIPEGYSVSREKKERFSLILESASTNQTSMYLCASNLLGGHQNTGELFFGEGSRLTVL.

This clonotype came up a few times. The J gene is TRBJ2-2, the V gene TRBV30, with TRBD1 identical over 8 bases. After removal of 3 bases from V and 4 bases from J, the junction contained 7 bases not matched to a gene. Per germline, CDR1 GTSNPN and CDR2 SVGIG (reference sequence). This CDR3 contains 15 residues. This chain's CDR3 is CAWSDRGASTGELFF. CDR3 DNA: TGTGCCTGGAGCGACAGGGGCGCTAGCACCGGGGAGCTGTTTTTT.

This clonotype has at least ten counts. This chain connects TRBV30 to TRBJ2-2; tentatively, D is TRBD2 (6 bases). The CDR3 runs 17 residues. Per the germline V gene, CDR1 is GTSNPN and CDR2 is SVGIG (reference sequence). V shed 0 bases and J shed 4 bases, with 18 bases lying between them. CDR3 protein: CAWSVGDGRDVTGELFF. In DNA, the CDR3 is TGTGCCTGGAGTGTAGGAGACGGGAGAGATGTCACCGGGGAGCTGTTTTTT.

This clonotype was detected ten times or more. The chain carries TRBV20-1 and TRBJ1-5; 9 nucleotides agree with TRBD1. The trim removed 6 bases at V and 2 bases at J, leaving 11 bases unmatched. CDR3 size: 16 residues. The germline CDR1 and CDR2 sequences are DFQATT and SNEGSKA (reference sequence). Here the CDR3 DNA reads TGCAGTGCCCGTCCACAGGGGGCTCTTCGCAATCAGCCCCAGCATTTT. It translates to CSARPQGALRNQPQHF.

This clonotype was recorded a few times. The chain is built from TRBV7-9 and TRBJ2-7, with unresolved D. V lost 4 bases, J lost 3 bases, and 13 bases lay in between. The CDR3 contains 14 residues. CDR1 is SEHNR and CDR2 is FQNEAQ in the germline V gene (reference sequence). DNA of the CDR3: TGTGCCAGCAGCTCGCCGACGGATGTCTACGAGCAGTACTTC. Its protein is CASSSPTDVYEQYF.

This clonotype was counted many times. The chain couples TRBV5-1 to TRBJ1-1; 7 bases agree with TRBD1. The CDR3 contains 15 residues. V trimming: 0 bases; J trimming: 5 bases; junction bases outside the gene matches: 7. Germline assignment: CDR1 SGHRS and CDR2 YFSETQ. The DNA for the CDR3 is TGCGCCAGCAGCTTGGAAGACAGGGTTCGAACTGAAGCTTTCTTT. Protein: CASSLEDRVRTEAFF.

This clonotype was counted between two and nine times. The rearrangement uses TRBV2 and TRBJ2-2, with 9 bases lining up with TRBD2. V shed 7 bases, J shed 6 bases, and the junction held 15 bases outside the gene matches. CDR3 length equals 17 residues. Germline V gene lookup returns CDR1 SNHLY and CDR2 FYNNEI. CDR3 loop: CASTNLAGPFLSGELFF. The DNA for the CDR3 is TGTGCCAGCACCAATCTAGCGGGACCCTTTCTGTCCGGGGAGCTGTTTTTT. Combining the CDR3 with reference TRBV2 and TRBJ2-2 gives the whole variable domain EPEVTQTPSHQVTQMGQEVILRCVPISNHLYFYWYRQILGQKVEFLVSFYNNEISEKSEIFDDQFSVERPDGSNFTLKIRSTKLEDSAMYFCASTNLAGPFLSGELFFGEGSRLTVL.

The J gene is TRBJ1-5, the V gene TRBV19; D is uncertain. The CDR3 contains 16 residues. The V end was cut by 4 bases, the J end by 0 bases, with 13 bases between. The germline V gene encodes CDR1 LNHDA and CDR2 SQIVND (reference sequence). CDR3 in DNA: TGTGCCAGTAGTAGGGTAGGATATTATAGCAATCAGCCCCAGCATTTT. The encoded protein is CASSRVGYYSNQPQHF.

V gene TRBV7-9 combines with J gene TRBJ2-5; D unresolved. Germline values: CDR1 SEHNR, CDR2 FQNEAQ (reference sequence). This CDR3 spans 14 amino acids. V was pared by 5 bases and J by 5 bases, with 15 bases between. CDR3 nucleotides: TGTGCCAGCAGCGCACCACTAACGAAGGAGACCCAGTACTTC. This sequence encodes CASSAPLTKETQYF.

This clonotype came up a few times. The V call is TRBV7-6, the J call TRBJ2-5; the D gene could be TRBD1 or TRBD2 (7 bases each). The CDR3 extends over 14 amino acids. The germline gives CDR1 SGHVS, CDR2 FNYEAQ. V lost 6 bases and J 7 bases, leaving 18 bases between the germline ends. The CDR3 DNA follows: TGTGCCAGCAGTGTAGCCGGCAGGGGGGGGACCCAGTACTTC. Translation: CASSVAGRGGTQYF.

The genes are TRBV6-2 or TRBV6-3 and TRBJ2-1, with 8 bases fitting TRBD1. The V gene end was trimmed by 6 bases and the J gene end by 2 bases; junction bases not matched to a gene: 9. Germline CDR1 MNHEY, CDR2 SVGEGT. The CDR3 loop spans 16 amino acids. This CDR3 reads CASSRTGRKPYNEQFF. The CDR3 DNA reads as TGTGCCAGCAGCCGGACAGGGAGGAAACCCTACAATGAGCAGTTCTTC.

The J gene is TRBJ2-1, the V gene TRBV12-3 or TRBV12-4; unclear D gene. The CDR3 has 14 residues. V was shortened by 7 bases and J by 4 bases, with 14 bases between the two germline ends. The CDR3 sequence is CASTPSRKYNEQFF. In DNA form, the CDR3 reads TGTGCCAGCACCCCGTCGAGGAAGTACAATGAGCAGTTCTTC.

This chain links TRBV6-2 or TRBV6-3 with TRBJ2-3; possible D gene TRBD2, 6 bases. Germline V gives CDR1 MNHEY, CDR2 SVGEGT. This CDR3 contains 16 residues. V was shortened by 7 bases and J by 4 bases, with 21 bases between the two germline ends. CDR3 residues: CASTNREGLGSDTQYF. As DNA, the CDR3 is TGTGCCAGCACCAACCGCGAGGGACTGGGATCAGATACGCAGTATTTT.

The chain carries TRBV2 and TRBJ1-4, with D unresolved. The germline CDR1 and CDR2 sequences are SNHLY and FYNNEI. Deletions cut 1 base from V and 8 bases from J, with 14 bases between. The CDR3 sequence is 15 residues long. CDR3 bases: TGTGCCAGCAGTGAAGGGGCGAGGACGGTGGAAAAACTGTTTTTT. Translating gives CASSEGARTVEKLFF.

This chain links TRBV30 with TRBJ1-1, with D possibly matching TRBD1 (5 bases). V was cut by 2 bases and J by 4 bases, with 20 bases left in between. Per the germline V gene, CDR1 is GTSNPN and CDR2 is SVGIG (reference sequence). This CDR3 comprises 16 residues. CDR3 sequence reads: CAWSSPGGGGSTEAFF. CDR3 nucleotides: TGTGCCTGGAGTTCCCCGGGGGGTGGGGGATCCACTGAAGCTTTCTTT.

V usage is TRBV10-2 and J usage is TRBJ2-1; the D is unclear. This CDR3 comprises 13 residues. The V gene lost 4 bases and the J gene lost 7 bases, with 11 bases spanning the gap. Germline values: CDR1 WSHSY, CDR2 SAAADI. The DNA for the CDR3 is TGCGCCAGCAGTGTAGGGTATACGAATGAGCAGTTCTTC. Residues: CASSVGYTNEQFF.

The chain uses TRBV6-1 and TRBJ1-1; perhaps TRBD1 as D (5 bases). The CDR3 spans 16 residues. Trimming left V 6 bases short and J 0 bases short, with 17 bases between. Germline V gene data show CDR1 as MNHNS and CDR2 as SASEGT. The CDR3 region has the DNA TGTGCCAGCAGATCTCATTCGACAGCCATGAACACTGAAGCTTTCTTT. Translation: CASRSHSTAMNTEAFF.

This chain links TRBV4-2 with TRBJ1-1; TRBD1 matches at 7 bases. The CDR3 sequence is 16 residues long. The germline V gene encodes CDR1 LGHNA and CDR2 YNFKEQ. With V trimmed by 0 bases and J by 3 bases, 7 bases remained unmatched. CDR3 nucleotide sequence: TGTGCCAGCAGCCAAGATCCTCCACAGGGGCACACTGAAGCTTTCTTT. Residues: CASSQDPPQGHTEAFF.

The chain recombines TRBV9 with TRBJ2-6; no firm D call. The V end lost 3 bases, the J end lost 4 bases, and 8 bases lay between the germline ends. The CDR3 has 14 residues. Per the germline V gene, CDR1 is SGDLS and CDR2 is YYNGEE. CDR3 in DNA: TGTGCCAGCAGCGCTGCGGCCGGGGCCAACGTCCTGACTTTC. Encoded protein: CASSAAAGANVLTF.

The chain uses TRBV28 and TRBJ2-1; no clear D gene. This CDR3 spans 13 amino acids. The V end lost 3 bases, the J end lost 2 bases, and 5 bases lay between the germline ends. The germline CDR1 and CDR2 sequences are MDHEN and SYDVKM. Here the CDR3 reads CASSFFPYNEQFF. The CDR3 DNA reads as TGTGCCAGCAGTTTTTTTCCCTACAATGAGCAGTTCTTC.

The chain carries TRBV7-9 and TRBJ2-1; weak D call: TRBD2 (5 bases). The germline gives CDR1 SEHNR, CDR2 FQNEAQ (reference sequence). The CDR3 has 15 amino acids. The V end was cut by 1 base, the J end by 12 bases, with 19 bases between. The CDR3 region has the DNA TGTGCCAGCAGCTTAGTATCAGAATCGAGGGTTGTGCAGTTCTTC. Amino acid sequence: CASSLVSESRVVQFF.

This clonotype has at least ten counts. The chain is built from TRBV2 and TRBJ2-1, with TRBD1 identical over 8 bases. Germline V lookup: CDR1 SNHLY, CDR2 FYNNEI. After removal of 7 bases from V and 4 bases from J, the junction contained 12 bases not matched to a gene. This CDR3 contains 16 residues. In DNA form, the CDR3 reads TGTGCCAGCAAGAAGCTCGGGACAGGTGGATACAATGAGCAGTTCTTC. Its translation is CASKKLGTGGYNEQFF.

Regarding this clonotype: A much larger clone differs from this one at a single base, so this may be a read error. The CDR3 end shows no conserved phenylalanine or tryptophan, and so a read error is likely. This chain joins TRBV7-2 and TRBJ2-3; possibly TRBD2 for D (5 bases). The CDR3 covers 15 residues. Germline V gene data show CDR1 as SGHTA and CDR2 as FQGNSA. The CDR3 coding sequence is TGTGCCAGCACCTTAACGGGGTCTAGCACAGATACGCAGTATCTT. Protein product: CASTLTGSSTDTQYL.

This clonotype has a count of ten or more. The chain carries TRBV20-1 and TRBJ2-7, with D tentatively TRBD1 (5 bases). Germline CDR1 is DFQATT and CDR2 is SNEGSKA (reference sequence). This CDR3 is built from 14 residues. Trimming cost V 3 bases and J 0 bases, with 12 bases left between them. CDR3 sequence reads: CSASWGRVSYEQYF. DNA for the CDR3: TGCAGTGCTAGTTGGGGCAGGGTCTCCTACGAGCAGTACTTC.

There are a few counts of this clonotype. The chain links TRBV7-6 to TRBJ2-1; a possible D gene is TRBD1 (6 bases). The V gene lost 2 bases and the J gene lost 11 bases, with 10 bases spanning the gap. The germline V gene encodes CDR1 SGHVS and CDR2 FNYEAQ. This CDR3 region has 12 residues. CDR3 residues: CASSLSGQQQFF. Here the CDR3 DNA reads TGTGCCAGCAGCTTATCCGGACAGCAGCAGTTCTTC.

J is TRBJ1-2 and V is TRBV4-1; 8 nucleotides line up with TRBD1. V lost 3 bases to trimming and J lost 3 bases; unmatched junction nucleotides: 6. The CDR3 spans 15 residues. CDR1 MGHRA and CDR2 YSYEKL come from the germline V gene. This CDR3 reads CASSQGEDRDYGYTF. As DNA, the CDR3 is TGCGCCAGCAGCCAGGGCGAGGACAGGGACTATGGCTACACCTTC.

A few counts support this clonotype. This may be a read error: a much more frequent sequence differs by one nucleotide. This rearrangement joins TRBV2 to TRBJ1-5, with 12 bases matching TRBD1. The CDR3 spans 15 residues. Germline V gene data show CDR1 as SNHLY and CDR2 as FYNNEI. The CDR3 nucleotides read TGTGCCAGCAGGTCGGGACAGGGGGCAGATCAGCTCCAGCATTTT. It specifies CASRSGQGADQLQHF.